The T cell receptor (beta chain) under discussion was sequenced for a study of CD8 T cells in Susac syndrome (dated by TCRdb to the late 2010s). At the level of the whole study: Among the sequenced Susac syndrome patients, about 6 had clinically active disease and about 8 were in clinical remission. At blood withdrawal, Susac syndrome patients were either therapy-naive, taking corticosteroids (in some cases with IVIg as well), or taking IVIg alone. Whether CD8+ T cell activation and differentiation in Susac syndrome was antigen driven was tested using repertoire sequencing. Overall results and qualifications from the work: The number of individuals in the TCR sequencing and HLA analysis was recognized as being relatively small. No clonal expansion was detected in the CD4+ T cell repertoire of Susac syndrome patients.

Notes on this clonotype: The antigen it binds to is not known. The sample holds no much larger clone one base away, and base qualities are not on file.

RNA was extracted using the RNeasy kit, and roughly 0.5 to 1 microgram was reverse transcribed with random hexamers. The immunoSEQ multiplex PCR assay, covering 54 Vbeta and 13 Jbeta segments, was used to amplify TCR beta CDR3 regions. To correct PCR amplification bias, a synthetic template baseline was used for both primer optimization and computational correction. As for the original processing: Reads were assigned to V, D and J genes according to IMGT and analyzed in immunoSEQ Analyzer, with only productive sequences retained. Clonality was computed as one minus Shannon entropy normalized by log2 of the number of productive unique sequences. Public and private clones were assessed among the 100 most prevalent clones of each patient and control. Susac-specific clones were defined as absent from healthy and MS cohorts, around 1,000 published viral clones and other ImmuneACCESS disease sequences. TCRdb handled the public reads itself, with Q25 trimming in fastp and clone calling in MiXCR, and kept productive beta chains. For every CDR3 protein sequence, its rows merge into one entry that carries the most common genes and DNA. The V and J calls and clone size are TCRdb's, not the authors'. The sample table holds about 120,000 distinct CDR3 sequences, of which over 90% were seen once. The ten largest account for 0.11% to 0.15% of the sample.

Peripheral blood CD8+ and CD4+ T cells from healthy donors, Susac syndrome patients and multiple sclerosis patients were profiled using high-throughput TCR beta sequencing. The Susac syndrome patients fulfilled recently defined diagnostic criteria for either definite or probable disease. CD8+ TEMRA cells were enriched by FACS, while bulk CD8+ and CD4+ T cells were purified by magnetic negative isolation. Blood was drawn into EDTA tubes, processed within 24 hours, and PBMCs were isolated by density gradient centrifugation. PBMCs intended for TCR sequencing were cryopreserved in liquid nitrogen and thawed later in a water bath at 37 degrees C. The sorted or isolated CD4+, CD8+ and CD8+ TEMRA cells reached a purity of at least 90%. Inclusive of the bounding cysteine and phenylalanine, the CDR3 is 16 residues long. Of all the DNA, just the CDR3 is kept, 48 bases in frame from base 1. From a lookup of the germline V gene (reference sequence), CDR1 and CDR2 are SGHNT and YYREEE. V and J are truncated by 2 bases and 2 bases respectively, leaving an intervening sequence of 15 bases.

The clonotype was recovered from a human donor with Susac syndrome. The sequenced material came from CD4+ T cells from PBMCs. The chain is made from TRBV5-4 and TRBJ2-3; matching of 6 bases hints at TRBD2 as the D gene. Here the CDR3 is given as CASSFASGATTDTQYF. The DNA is TGTGCCAGCAGCTTCGCATCGGGAGCGACCACAGATACGCAGTATTTT.